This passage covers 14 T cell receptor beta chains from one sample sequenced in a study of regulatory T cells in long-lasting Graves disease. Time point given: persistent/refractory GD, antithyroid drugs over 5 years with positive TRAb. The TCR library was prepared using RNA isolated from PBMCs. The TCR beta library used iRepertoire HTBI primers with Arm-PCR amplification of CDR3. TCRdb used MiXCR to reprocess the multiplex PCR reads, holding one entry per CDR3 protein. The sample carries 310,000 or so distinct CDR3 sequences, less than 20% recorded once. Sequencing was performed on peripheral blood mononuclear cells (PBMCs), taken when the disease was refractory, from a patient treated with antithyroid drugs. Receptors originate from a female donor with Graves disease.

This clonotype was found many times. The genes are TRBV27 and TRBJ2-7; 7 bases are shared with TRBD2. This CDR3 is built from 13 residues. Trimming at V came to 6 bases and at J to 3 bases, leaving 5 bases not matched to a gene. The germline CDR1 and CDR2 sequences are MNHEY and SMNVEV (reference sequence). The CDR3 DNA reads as TGTGCCAGCAGCCTTACGGGGGGCTACGAGCAGTACTTC. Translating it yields CASSLTGGYEQYF.

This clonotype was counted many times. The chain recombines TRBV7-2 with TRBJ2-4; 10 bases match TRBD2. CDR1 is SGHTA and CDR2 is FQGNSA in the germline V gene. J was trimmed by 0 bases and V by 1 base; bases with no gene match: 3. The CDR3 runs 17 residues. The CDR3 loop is CASSLGGLAIAKNIQYF. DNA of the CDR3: TGTGCCAGCAGCTTAGGGGGACTAGCGATAGCCAAAAACATTCAGTACTTC.

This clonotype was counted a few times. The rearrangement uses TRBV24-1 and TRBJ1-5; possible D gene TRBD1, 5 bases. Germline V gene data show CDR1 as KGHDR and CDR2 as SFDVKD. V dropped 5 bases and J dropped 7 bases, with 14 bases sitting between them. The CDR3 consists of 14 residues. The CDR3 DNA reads TGTGCCACCAGTGGGCAGGGTTATTGGCAGCCCCAGCATTTT. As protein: CATSGQGYWQPQHF.

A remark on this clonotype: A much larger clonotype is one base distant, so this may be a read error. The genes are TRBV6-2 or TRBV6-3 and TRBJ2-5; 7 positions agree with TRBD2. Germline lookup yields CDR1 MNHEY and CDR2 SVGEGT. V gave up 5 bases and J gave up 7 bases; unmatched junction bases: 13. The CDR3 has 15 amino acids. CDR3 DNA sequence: TGTGCCAGCAGTGAAGGGGACGGGAGGCGGGGGACCCAGTACTTC. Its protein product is CASSEGDGRRGTQYF.

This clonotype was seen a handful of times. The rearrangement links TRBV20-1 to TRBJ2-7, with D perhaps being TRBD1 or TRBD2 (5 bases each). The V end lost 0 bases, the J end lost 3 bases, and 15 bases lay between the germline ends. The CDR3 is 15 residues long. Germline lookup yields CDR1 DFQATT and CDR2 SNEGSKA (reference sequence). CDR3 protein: CSARDPGGRNYEQYF. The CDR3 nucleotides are TGCAGTGCTAGAGATCCTGGGGGAAGGAACTACGAGCAGTACTTC.

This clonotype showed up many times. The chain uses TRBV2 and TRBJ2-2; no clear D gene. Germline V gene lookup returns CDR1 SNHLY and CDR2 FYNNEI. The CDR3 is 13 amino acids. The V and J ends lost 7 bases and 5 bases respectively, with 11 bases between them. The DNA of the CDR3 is TGTGCCAGCATCCCTAGGTGGACCGGGGAGCTGTTTTTT. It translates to CASIPRWTGELFF. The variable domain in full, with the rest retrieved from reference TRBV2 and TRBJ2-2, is EPEVTQTPSHQVTQMGQEVILRCVPISNHLYFYWYRQILGQKVEFLVSFYNNEISEKSEIFDDQFSVERPDGSNFTLKIRSTKLEDSAMYFCASIPRWTGELFFGEGSRLTVL.

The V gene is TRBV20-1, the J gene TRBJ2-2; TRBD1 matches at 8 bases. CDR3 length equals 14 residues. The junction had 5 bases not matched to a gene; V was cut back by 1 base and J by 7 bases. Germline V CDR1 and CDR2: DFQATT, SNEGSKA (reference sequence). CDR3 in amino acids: CSARGTGSVGELFF. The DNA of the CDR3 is TGCAGTGCTAGAGGGACAGGGTCTGTCGGGGAGCTGTTTTTT.

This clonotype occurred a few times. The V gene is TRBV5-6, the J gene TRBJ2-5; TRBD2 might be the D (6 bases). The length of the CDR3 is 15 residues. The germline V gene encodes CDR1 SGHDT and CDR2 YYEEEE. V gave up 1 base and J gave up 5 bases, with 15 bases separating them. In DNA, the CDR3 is TGTGCCAGCAGCTTGAAGGCGGACTATGACGAGACCCAGTACTTC. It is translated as CASSLKADYDETQYF.

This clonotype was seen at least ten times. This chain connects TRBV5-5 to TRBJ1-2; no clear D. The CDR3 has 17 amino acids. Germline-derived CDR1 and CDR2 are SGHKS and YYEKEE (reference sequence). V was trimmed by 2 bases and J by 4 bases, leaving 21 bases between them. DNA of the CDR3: TGTGCCAGCAGCTTTTTCTTTCAGAACCTCGGAGTCTATGGCTACACCTTC. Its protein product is CASSFFFQNLGVYGYTF.

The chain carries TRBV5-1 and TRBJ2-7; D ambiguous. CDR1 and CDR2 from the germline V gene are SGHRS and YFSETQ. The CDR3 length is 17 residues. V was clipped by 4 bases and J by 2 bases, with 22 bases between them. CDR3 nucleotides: TGCGCCAGCAGCCTAGTCGCTCTTAAGTCCCTCGCCTACGAGCAGTACTTC. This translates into CASSLVALKSLAYEQYF.

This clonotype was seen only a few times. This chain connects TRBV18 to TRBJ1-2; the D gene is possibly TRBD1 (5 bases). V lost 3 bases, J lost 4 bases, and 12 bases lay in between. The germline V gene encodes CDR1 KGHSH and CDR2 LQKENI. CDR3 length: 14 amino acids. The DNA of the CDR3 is TGTGCCAGCTCACCGGAGCGGGGCGCCTATGGCTACACCTTC. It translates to CASSPERGAYGYTF.

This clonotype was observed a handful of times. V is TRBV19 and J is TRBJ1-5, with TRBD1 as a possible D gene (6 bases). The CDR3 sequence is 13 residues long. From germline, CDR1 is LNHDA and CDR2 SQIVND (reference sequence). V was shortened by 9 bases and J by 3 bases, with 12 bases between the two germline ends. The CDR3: CASTGNDNQPQHF. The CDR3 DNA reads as TGTGCCAGCACAGGGAACGACAATCAGCCCCAGCATTTT.

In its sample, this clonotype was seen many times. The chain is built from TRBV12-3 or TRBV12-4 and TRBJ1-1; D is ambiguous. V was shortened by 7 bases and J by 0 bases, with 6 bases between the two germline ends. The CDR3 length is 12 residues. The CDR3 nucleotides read TGTGCCAGCATGGTCCTGAACACTGAAGCTTTCTTT. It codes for CASMVLNTEAFF.

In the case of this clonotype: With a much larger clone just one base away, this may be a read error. The chain's CDR3 is CDSSRGRGWGEAFF. The CDR3 DNA follows: TGTGACAGCAGCCGGGGACGGGGCTGGGGTGAAGCTTTCTTT. The chain uses TRBV12-3 or TRBV12-4 and TRBJ1-1; the D gene is possibly TRBD1 (5 bases). This CDR3 region has 14 residues.